Here is one TCR beta chain with its context. The sample comes from a study of T cell repertoires in cytomegalovirus infection. Germline V lookup: CDR1 SEHNR, CDR2 FQNEAQ (reference sequence). The CDR3 length is 16 residues. V was clipped by 5 bases and J by 2 bases, with 17 bases between them. TCRdb called the reads again in MiXCR, with one record for every CDR3 protein. The sample consists of 200,000 to 250,000 distinct CDR3 sequences, roughly 23% of them appearing once. The sequenced material came from CD8+ T cells from PBMCs. J is TRBJ2-3 and V is TRBV7-9; D unclear. The receptor was derived from a human donor in good health (CMV status not recorded). Some clones in this sample may be carry-over from other donors' samples. In nucleotides, the CDR3 is TGTGCCAGCAGCCCGAAAGACTCCGGTTCCACAGATACGCAGTATTTT. Encoded protein: CASSPKDSGSTDTQYF.